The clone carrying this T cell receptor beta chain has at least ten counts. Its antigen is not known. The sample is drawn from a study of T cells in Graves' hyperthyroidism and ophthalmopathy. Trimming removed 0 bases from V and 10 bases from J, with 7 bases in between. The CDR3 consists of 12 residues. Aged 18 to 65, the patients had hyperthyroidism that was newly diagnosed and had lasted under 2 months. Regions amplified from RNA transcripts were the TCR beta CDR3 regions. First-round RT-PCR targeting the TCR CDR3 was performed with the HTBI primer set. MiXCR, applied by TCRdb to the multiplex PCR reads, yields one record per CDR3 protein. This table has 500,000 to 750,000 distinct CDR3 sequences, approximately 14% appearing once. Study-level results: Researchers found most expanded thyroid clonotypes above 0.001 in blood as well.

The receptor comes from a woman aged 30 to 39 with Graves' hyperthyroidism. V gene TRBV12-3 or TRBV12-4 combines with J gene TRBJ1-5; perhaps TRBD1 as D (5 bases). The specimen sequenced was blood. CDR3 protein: CASSLAQGPQHF. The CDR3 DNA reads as TGTGCCAGCAGTTTAGCGCAGGGACCCCAGCATTTT.